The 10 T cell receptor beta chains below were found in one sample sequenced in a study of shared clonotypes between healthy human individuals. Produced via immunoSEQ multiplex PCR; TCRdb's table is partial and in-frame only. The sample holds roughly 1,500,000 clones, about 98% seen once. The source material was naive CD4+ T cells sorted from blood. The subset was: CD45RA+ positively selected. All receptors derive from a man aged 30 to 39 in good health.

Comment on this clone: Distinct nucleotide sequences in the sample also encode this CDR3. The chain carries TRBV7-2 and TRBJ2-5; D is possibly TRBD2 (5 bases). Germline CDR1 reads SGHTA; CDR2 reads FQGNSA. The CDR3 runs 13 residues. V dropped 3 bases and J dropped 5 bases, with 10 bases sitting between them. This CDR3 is CASSFEGRETQYF. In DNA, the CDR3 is TGTGCCAGCAGCTTCGAGGGTCGTGAGACCCAGTACTTC.

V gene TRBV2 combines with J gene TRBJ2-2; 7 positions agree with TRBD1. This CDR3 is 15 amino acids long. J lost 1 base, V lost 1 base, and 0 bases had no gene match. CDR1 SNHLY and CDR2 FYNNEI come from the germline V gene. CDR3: CASSEGTGNTGELFF. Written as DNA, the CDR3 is TGTGCCAGCAGTGAAGGGACAGGGAACACCGGGGAGCTGTTTTTT. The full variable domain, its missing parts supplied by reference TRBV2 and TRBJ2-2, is EPEVTQTPSHQVTQMGQEVILRCVPISNHLYFYWYRQILGQKVEFLVSFYNNEISEKSEIFDDQFSVERPDGSNFTLKIRSTKLEDSAMYFCASSEGTGNTGELFFGEGSRLTVL.

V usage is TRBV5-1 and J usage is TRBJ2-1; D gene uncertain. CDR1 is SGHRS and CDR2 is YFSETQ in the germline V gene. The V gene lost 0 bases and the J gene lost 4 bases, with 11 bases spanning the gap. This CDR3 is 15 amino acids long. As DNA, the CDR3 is TGCGCCAGCAGCTTGGGGCGGTCCGGTTACAATGAGCAGTTCTTC. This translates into CASSLGRSGYNEQFF.

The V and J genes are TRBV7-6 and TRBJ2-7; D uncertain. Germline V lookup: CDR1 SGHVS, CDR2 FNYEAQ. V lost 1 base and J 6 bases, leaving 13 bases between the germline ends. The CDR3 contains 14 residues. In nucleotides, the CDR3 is TGTGCCAGCAGCTTAGTCCCCCTATCGGGCGAGCAGTACTTC. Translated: CASSLVPLSGEQYF.

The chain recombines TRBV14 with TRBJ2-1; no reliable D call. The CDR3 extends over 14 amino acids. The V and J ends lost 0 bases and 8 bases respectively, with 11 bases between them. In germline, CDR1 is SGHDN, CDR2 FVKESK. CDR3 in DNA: TGTGCCAGCAGCCAAGAAACTGATCTGGATGAGCAGTTCTTC. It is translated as CASSQETDLDEQFF.

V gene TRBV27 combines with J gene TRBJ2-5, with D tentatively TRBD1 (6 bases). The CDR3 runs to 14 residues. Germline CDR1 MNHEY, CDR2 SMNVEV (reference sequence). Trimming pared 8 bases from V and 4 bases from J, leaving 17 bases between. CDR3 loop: CASVSRQDGETQYF. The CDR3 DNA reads TGTGCCAGCGTCTCCCGACAGGACGGAGAGACCCAGTACTTC.

CDR3: CASSVRWGLETQYF. In DNA form, the CDR3 reads TGTGCCAGCAGCGTCCGATGGGGTTTGGAGACCCAGTACTTC. The J gene is TRBJ2-5, the V gene TRBV7-6; D is ambiguous. Trimming cost V 5 bases and J 5 bases, with 15 bases left between them. CDR3 length: 14 amino acids. Germline V gene sequence: CDR1 SGHVS, CDR2 FNYEAQ.

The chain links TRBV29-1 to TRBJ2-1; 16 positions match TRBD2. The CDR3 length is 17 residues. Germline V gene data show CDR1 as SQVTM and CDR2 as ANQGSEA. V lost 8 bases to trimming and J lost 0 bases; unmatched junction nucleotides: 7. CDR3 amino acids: CSSKGTSGRASYNEQFF. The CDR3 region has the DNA TGCAGCTCGAAAGGGACTAGCGGGAGGGCCTCCTACAATGAGCAGTTCTTC.

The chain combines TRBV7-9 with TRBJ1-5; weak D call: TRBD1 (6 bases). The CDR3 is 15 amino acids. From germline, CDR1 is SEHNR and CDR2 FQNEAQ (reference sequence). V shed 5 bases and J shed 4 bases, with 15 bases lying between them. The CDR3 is CASSPQGTGNQPQHF. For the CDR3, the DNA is TGTGCCAGCAGCCCACAGGGAACTGGAAATCAGCCCCAGCATTTT.

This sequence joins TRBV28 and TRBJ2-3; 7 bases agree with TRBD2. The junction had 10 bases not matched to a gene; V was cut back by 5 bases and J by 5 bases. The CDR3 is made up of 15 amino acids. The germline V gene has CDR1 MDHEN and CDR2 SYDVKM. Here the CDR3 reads CASSLWGRDLDTQYF. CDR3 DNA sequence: TGTGCCAGCAGTCTGTGGGGGAGGGACCTAGATACGCAGTATTTT.